These T cell receptor beta chains were read from a single sample in a study of Graves' ophthalmopathy and Graves' hyperthyroidism. From the multiplex PCR reads, TCRdb called clonotypes with MiXCR, one entry per CDR3 protein. The data contain roughly 610,000 distinct CDR3 sequences, approximately 21% of them singletons. The sample comprised peripheral blood. These receptor sequences come from a young woman with stable Graves' hyperthyroidism. Some clones in this sample may be carry-over from other donors' samples. The CDR3 runs from the conserved cysteine through the conserved F or W. The D gene is left open where the match is weak. Not all rows give a size; the values are once, few, many and, for expanded clones, a class.

j_call	v_call	clone_size	cdr3_length	d_call	cdr3_aa	cdr3_nt
TRBJ2-5	TRBV12-3/TRBV12-4	NA	15	NA	CASSSDPPGQETQYF	TGTGCCAGCAGTTCGGACCCTCCTGGGCAAGAGACCCAGTACTTC
TRBJ1-5	TRBV4-1	few	16	NA	CASSQNVADTGNSQHF	TGCGCCAGCAGCCAGAACGTTGCGGACACGGGAAATTCCCAGCATTTT
TRBJ2-7	TRBV20-1	NA	15	NA	CSAQFGIRSSYEQYF	TGCAGTGCTCAGTTTGGGATTCGAAGCTCCTACGAGCAGTACTTC
TRBJ2-7	TRBV19	NA	16	TRBD1	CASSKRTGTGTYEQYF	TGTGCCAGTAGTAAGCGGACCGGGACAGGGACCTACGAGCAGTACTTC
TRBJ1-2	TRBV2	NA	12	NA	CASGTYNYGYTF	TGTGCCAGCGGGACTTATAACTATGGCTACACCTTC
TRBJ2-2	TRBV10-3	NA	15	TRBD2	CATRPSGGYTGELFF	TGTGCCACTCGACCTAGCGGGGGATACACCGGGGAGCTGTTTTTT
TRBJ2-4	TRBV13	many	15	TRBD1	CASSLAGQGVNIQYF	TGTGCCAGCAGCTTAGCGGGACAGGGCGTGAACATTCAGTACTTC
TRBJ1-2	TRBV29-1	many	13	TRBD1	CSAGQGSGYGYTF	TGCAGCGCCGGACAGGGTTCAGGTTATGGCTACACCTTC
TRBJ2-7	TRBV30	once	14	NA	CAWSVLGLNYEQYF	TGTGCCTGGAGTGTATTAGGCTTAAACTACGAGCAGTACTTC
TRBJ1-1	TRBV20-1	many	13	NA	CSAPPPTHTEAFF	TGCAGTGCCCCTCCACCCACCCACACTGAAGCTTTCTTT
TRBJ1-2	TRBV19	many	13	NA	CASREGARDGYTF	TGTGCCAGTAGGGAAGGGGCCCGAGATGGCTACACCTTC
TRBJ1-1	TRBV6-1	once	15	NA	CASNKDGGWATEAFF	TGTGCCAGCAATAAAGACGGCGGCTGGGCCACTGAAGCTTTCTTT
TRBJ2-7	TRBV4-1	NA	15	NA	CASSQDGQTSREQYF	TGCGCCAGCAGCCAAGATGGCCAGACGTCTCGGGAGCAGTACTTC
TRBJ1-5	TRBV30	NA	15	TRBD1	CAWSPGQAWGQPQHF	TGTGCCTGGAGTCCGGGACAGGCGTGGGGTCAGCCCCAGCATTTT
TRBJ2-7	TRBV10-3	many	14	TRBD2	CAINGGLAGDEQYF	TGTGCCATCAATGGGGGACTAGCGGGAGACGAGCAGTACTTC
TRBJ2-7	TRBV2	many	13	NA	CASGQGGLYEQYF	TGTGCCAGCGGGCAAGGGGGTCTCTACGAGCAGTACTTC
TRBJ2-7	TRBV14	NA	15	NA	CASSQENSFSYEQYF	TGTGCCAGCAGCCAAGAGAACAGCTTCTCCTACGAGCAGTACTTC
TRBJ2-7	TRBV6-1	NA	16	NA	CASSPKGTFSSYEQYF	TGTGCCAGCAGCCCGAAGGGGACGTTCAGCTCCTACGAGCAGTACTTC
TRBJ1-1	TRBV6-1	NA	13	NA	CASSEALEYEAFF	TGTGCCAGCAGTGAAGCGCTCGAGTATGAAGCTTTCTTT
TRBJ1-2	TRBV29-1	many	11	NA	CSVDGTYGYTF	TGCAGCGTGGACGGGACCTATGGCTACACCTTC
TRBJ2-5	TRBV5-8	many	17	TRBD1	CASSSGQGARRVETQYF	TGTGCCAGCAGCTCGGGACAGGGGGCGCGTCGAGTAGAGACCCAGTACTTC
TRBJ1-2	TRBV3-1	many	17	TRBD1	CASSQGGQGEIAYGYTF	TGTGCCAGCAGCCAGGGTGGACAGGGGGAGATTGCCTATGGCTACACCTTC
TRBJ1-2	TRBV27	many	14	NA	CASSLSGGAYGYTF	TGTGCCAGCAGTTTATCCGGGGGCGCCTATGGCTACACCTTC
TRBJ2-5	TRBV11-2	many	15	TRBD2	CASSLGRTSGETQYF	TGTGCCAGCAGCCTTGGGCGTACTAGCGGGGAGACCCAGTACTTC
TRBJ1-1	TRBV6-1	few	12	NA	CASRMDTLGAFF	TGTGCCAGCAGGATGGACACCTTGGGGGCTTTCTTT
TRBJ1-2	TRBV12-3/TRBV12-4	medium-sized	11	NA	CASSTVSGYTF	TGTGCCAGCAGTACAGTCTCTGGCTACACCTTC
TRBJ2-4	TRBV4-1	NA	15	NA	CASSQATLAKNIQYF	TGCGCCAGCAGCCAAGCGACCTTAGCCAAAAACATTCAGTACTTC